One and the same sample provided the 15 T cell receptor beta chains below, sequenced in a study of CD8+CD57+ T cells in acquired aplastic anemia. Both TCR beta VDJ combination and CDR3 sequence profiling were carried out. Genomic DNA was the template for this profiling. TCRdb passed the reads through MiXCR, listing each CDR3 protein once. The sample shows about 160,000 distinct CDR3 sequences, around 48% of them seen only once. Sequencing involved patients with CD8+CD57+ cell expansion previously shown by flow cytometry. The sequencing sample was made of sorted CD4+, CD8+, or CD8+CD57+ T cells (not recorded which) from PBMCs. These receptor sequences come from a human donor with aplastic anemia.

The rearrangement joins TRBV19 to TRBJ2-1; 10 bases align to TRBD2. This CDR3 is built from 15 residues. The trim removed 1 base at V and 7 bases at J, leaving 4 bases unmatched. Germline V gene lookup returns CDR1 LNHDA and CDR2 SQIVND (reference sequence). The CDR3 reads CASSIVGLAVNEQFF. In DNA form, the CDR3 reads TGTGCCAGTAGTATAGTAGGACTAGCGGTTAATGAGCAGTTCTTC.

There are many counts of this clonotype. The chain uses TRBV2 and TRBJ2-1; TRBD1 matches at 7 bases. Germline V gene sequence: CDR1 SNHLY, CDR2 FYNNEI. The junction had 10 bases not matched to a gene; V was cut back by 4 bases and J by 7 bases. The CDR3 extends over 15 amino acids. This CDR3 reads CASSVPPTGKNEQFF. Here the CDR3 DNA reads TGTGCCAGCAGTGTTCCTCCGACAGGGAAAAATGAGCAGTTCTTC.

V is TRBV24-1 and J is TRBJ1-5; 9 bases fit TRBD1. The V gene's germline CDR1 is KGHDR and CDR2 SFDVKD. The V gene end was trimmed by 5 bases and the J gene end by 2 bases; junction bases not matched to a gene: 0. The CDR3 length is 14 residues. CDR3 amino acids: CATSGTGGNQPQHF. The CDR3 DNA reads TGTGCCACCAGTGGGACAGGGGGCAATCAGCCCCAGCATTTT.

The V and J genes are TRBV3-1 and TRBJ2-3, with 11 bases aligning to TRBD2. The CDR3 spans 16 residues. The V segment lost 6 bases and the J segment 5 bases; nucleotides outside the gene matches: 10. Looked up from germline, CDR1 is LGHDT and CDR2 is YNNKEL (reference sequence). The DNA of the CDR3 is TGTGCCAGCAGTTTGGACAGGGGACTAGCGGTAGATACGCAGTATTTT. As protein: CASSLDRGLAVDTQYF.

The rearrangement uses TRBV7-3 and TRBJ1-1; perhaps TRBD1 as D (6 bases). The germline V and J ends were trimmed by 5 bases and 0 bases, with 13 bases remaining between them. The germline V gene encodes CDR1 SGHTA and CDR2 FQGTGA. The CDR3 contains 15 residues. The CDR3 loop is CASSTAGQMNTEAFF. CDR3 DNA sequence: TGTGCCAGCAGCACCGCCGGACAGATGAACACTGAAGCTTTCTTT.

This clonotype appeared many times. The chain employs TRBV7-3 and TRBJ2-1; D is unresolved. With 0 bases removed from V and 6 bases from J, the gap between germline ends came to 3 bases. The CDR3 has 12 residues. Germline V CDR1 and CDR2: SGHTA, FQGTGA. The CDR3: CASSLTSNEQFF. CDR3 DNA: TGTGCCAGCAGCTTAACATCCAATGAGCAGTTCTTC.

On this clonotype: A much larger clone lies a single base off, so this may be a read error. CDR3 residues: CASRRIGGAFGTEAFF. CDR3 coding DNA: TGTGCCAGCAGACGAATCGGGGGAGCATTTGGGACTGAAGCTTTCTTT. The chain carries TRBV11-1 and TRBJ1-1; a weak D match, TRBD1 (5 bases). V lost 6 bases, J lost 5 bases, and 22 bases lay in between. The germline V gene encodes CDR1 SGHAT and CDR2 FQDESV (reference sequence). The CDR3 is 16 amino acids.

The rearrangement uses TRBV2 and TRBJ2-1; a possible D gene is TRBD2 (6 bases). Germline V gene data show CDR1 as SNHLY and CDR2 as FYNNEI. V shed 1 base and J shed 3 bases, with 13 bases lying between them. The CDR3 consists of 16 residues. Here the CDR3 DNA reads TGTGCCAGCAGTGAAGTAGCGGACAACTACTACAATGAGCAGTTCTTC. Protein product: CASSEVADNYYNEQFF.

CDR3 DNA: TGTGCCAGCGGAGGAGCAAACACGGCTGCGAGGGGCTACACCTTC. Translation: CASGGANTAARGYTF. The chain uses TRBV9 and TRBJ1-2; D is unresolved. The germline V gene has CDR1 SGDLS and CDR2 YYNGEE. The CDR3 is made up of 15 amino acids. V was pared by 7 bases and J by 8 bases, with 24 bases between.

The V and J genes are TRBV7-2 and TRBJ1-1, with 7 bases matching TRBD1. Germline assignment: CDR1 SGHTA and CDR2 FQGNSA. With V trimmed by 5 bases and J by 7 bases, 13 bases remained unmatched. CDR3 length: 15 amino acids. The CDR3 protein is CASSLNRDSRNEAFF. The CDR3 nucleotides are TGTGCCAGCAGCCTCAACCGGGACAGCCGGAATGAAGCTTTCTTT.

This clonotype was seen many times. The rearrangement uses TRBV5-5 and TRBJ1-2, with 7 bases identical to TRBD1. The CDR3 is 15 amino acids. V dropped 2 bases and J dropped 4; count of bases not matched to a gene: 8. Germline CDR1 SGHKS, CDR2 YYEKEE (reference sequence). The CDR3 spells CASSFMGQTIYGYTF. The CDR3 DNA is TGTGCCAGCAGCTTTATGGGACAGACCATCTATGGCTACACCTTC.

The rearrangement uses TRBV12-3 or TRBV12-4 and TRBJ1-2; D uncertain. The CDR3 loop spans 12 amino acids. The germline V and J ends were trimmed by 6 bases and 6 bases, with 11 bases remaining between them. The CDR3 loop is CASSEGFDGYTF. The DNA for the CDR3 is TGTGCCAGCAGCGAGGGCTTCGATGGCTACACCTTC.

The table lists this clonotype with many counts. The V and J genes are TRBV7-2 and TRBJ1-1, with D uncertain. The CDR3 is made up of 13 amino acids. Germline V gene data show CDR1 as SGHTA and CDR2 as FQGNSA. Trimming left V 5 bases short and J 2 bases short, with 9 bases between. The CDR3 spells CASSEGANTEAFF. CDR3 DNA sequence: TGTGCCAGCAGCGAAGGCGCTAACACTGAAGCTTTCTTT.

This chain connects TRBV7-3 to TRBJ2-3; no reliable D call. The germline V and J ends were trimmed by 5 bases and 1 base, with 4 bases remaining between them. The V gene's germline CDR1 is SGHTA and CDR2 FQGTGA. The CDR3 has 12 amino acids. CDR3 coding DNA: TGTGCCAGCAGCGACGGCACAGATACGCAGTATTTT. Amino acid sequence: CASSDGTDTQYF.

Here the CDR3 DNA reads TGTGCCAGCAGCATCGGAATGGCCAATGAGCAGTTCTTC. Protein sequence: CASSIGMANEQFF. V gene TRBV5-5 combines with J gene TRBJ2-1; unclear D gene. The length of the CDR3 is 13 residues. With 4 bases removed from V and 6 bases from J, the gap between germline ends came to 11 bases. Germline-derived CDR1 and CDR2 are SGHKS and YYEKEE (reference sequence). The full variable domain, rest sourced from reference TRBV5-5 and TRBJ2-1, is DAGVTQSPTHLIKTRGQQVTLRCSPISGHKSVSWYQQVLGQGPQFIFQYYEKEERGRGNFPDRFSARQFPNYSSELNVNALLLGDSALYLCASSIGMANEQFFGPGTRLTVL.